A single sample is the source of the 14 T cell receptor beta chains below, sequenced in a study of T cells expressing NK-cell markers. TCRdb re-called the 5' RACE reads and shows each CDR3 protein once, DNA omitted. The table counts about 380,000 distinct CDR3 sequences; under 6.5% lies in the top ten. The material sequenced was blood T cells: a sorted CD56 or NKG2C T cell subset, CD4+ or CD8+ T cells, or bulk PBMC T cells (not recorded which). All receptors derive from a man aged 18 to 69 in good health.

The genes are TRBV5-1 and TRBJ2-1; the D gene TCRdb calls, TRBD2, cannot be checked with no DNA. The germline V gene encodes CDR1 SGHRS and CDR2 YFSETQ. The CDR3 consists of 13 residues. The CDR3 sequence: CASSREDNGSQFF. The variable domain in full, completed from reference TRBV5-1 and TRBJ2-1, reads KAGVTQTPRYLIKTRGQQVTLSCSPISGHRSVSWYQQTPGQGLQFLFEYFSETQRNKGNFPGRFSGRQFSNSRSEMNVSTLELGDSALYLCASSREDNGSQFFGPGTRLTVL.

The chain combines TRBV6-1 with TRBJ1-3; there is no DNA to check the TCRdb D call of TRBD1. In germline, CDR1 is MNHNS, CDR2 SASEGT. The CDR3 runs 15 residues. CDR3 region: CASRPRTGSGNTIYF.

This chain uses TRBV3-1 with TRBJ2-3; absent DNA, TCRdb's TRBD2 call cannot be checked. The CDR3 is 15 amino acids. CDR1 LGHDT and CDR2 YNNKEL come from the germline V gene (reference sequence). The CDR3 region is CASSQKLGSVDTQYF.

This sequence joins TRBV5-1 and TRBJ2-1; TCRdb reports TRBD1, a call that lacks DNA to check it against. CDR3 length: 15 amino acids. The germline V gene encodes CDR1 SGHRS and CDR2 YFSETQ. This CDR3 reads CASRSGTGDYNEQFF.

The CDR3 loop is CASSLTGGTTYTEAFF. The chain couples TRBV7-8 to TRBJ1-1; TCRdb returns TRBD1, unconfirmable since there is no DNA. The CDR3 covers 16 residues. In germline, CDR1 is SGHVS, CDR2 FQNEAQ. The full variable domain, with the rest looked up from reference TRBV7-8 and TRBJ1-1, is GAGVSQSPRYKVAKRGQDVALRCDPISGHVSLFWYQQALGQGPEFLTYFQNEAQLDKSGLPSDRFFAERPEGSVSTLKIQRTQQEDSAVYLCASSLTGGTTYTEAFFGQGTRLTVV.

The chain employs TRBV6-5 and TRBJ2-7. Germline CDR1 and CDR2: MNHEY and SVGAGI. The CDR3 is 14 residues long. The CDR3 loop reads CASSYSRTAYEQYF.

The chain links TRBV7-9 to TRBJ2-1. Germline V CDR1 and CDR2: SEHNR, FQNEAQ (reference sequence). The CDR3 loop spans 15 amino acids. CDR3 amino acids: CASSPGFYSYNEQFF.

The gene calls are TRBV24-1 and TRBJ2-5; TCRdb reports TRBD2, a call that lacks DNA to check it against. Germline CDR1 and CDR2: KGHDR and SFDVKD. The CDR3 spans 16 residues. The CDR3 is CATSDSRHLGGETQYF.

The chain employs TRBV27 and TRBJ2-7; TCRdb's D call, TRBD1, is unchecked because there is no DNA. CDR1 and CDR2 (germline): MNHEY, SMNVEV (reference sequence). The CDR3 is 16 amino acids. The CDR3 loop reads CASSSRGLTGSYEQYF.

The chain employs TRBV6-1 and TRBJ2-5; the TRBD1 assignment by TCRdb is unverifiable without DNA. Germline V gene sequence: CDR1 MNHNS, CDR2 SASEGT. The CDR3 sequence is 15 residues long. The chain's CDR3 is CASSARDRGQETQYF.

The J gene is TRBJ2-7, the V gene TRBV6-1; checking the TCRdb D call of TRBD1 is not possible without DNA. The CDR3 spans 14 residues. Per germline, CDR1 MNHNS and CDR2 SASEGT. CDR3: CASRLKTGGNEQYF.

The rearrangement links TRBV9 to TRBJ1-2; TCRdb's assignment of TRBD1 cannot be checked, as there is no DNA. This CDR3 is built from 16 residues. Per germline, CDR1 SGDLS and CDR2 YYNGEE. The CDR3 loop is CASSVPLRGRHDGYTF.

This rearrangement joins TRBV3-1 to TRBJ1-3; with no DNA, the TCRdb D assignment of TRBD1 cannot be verified. The CDR3 covers 15 residues. The germline V gene has CDR1 LGHDT and CDR2 YNNKEL (reference sequence). CDR3: CASSRGQATGNTIYF.

V usage is TRBV29-1 and J usage is TRBJ1-2; TCRdb's D gene call, TRBD1, goes unchecked for lack of DNA. Germline CDR1 and CDR2: SQVTM and ANQGSEA. This CDR3 comprises 12 residues. The CDR3 loop is CSATSDSYGYTF.